The present TCR beta chain was sequenced within a study of blood T cell repertoires in COVID-19. Whole-study context: Both acute and convalescent COVID-19 samples were obtained from the United States, Italy and Spain.

CDR1 and CDR2 (germline): GTSNPN, SVGIG (reference sequence). The junction had 10 bases not matched to a gene; V was cut back by 0 bases and J by 9 bases. The CDR3 runs 14 residues. Across under 25 US areas, participants ranged in age from 18 to 89 years. Cohort 3 recovered donors had two negative PCRs, clearance, or symptom resolution. Repertoires were generated with immunoSEQ multiplex PCR, while TCRdb's copy carries only in-frame clones and drops some. The sample carries some 400,000 clones, more than 70% recorded once. The sequenced sample was PBMCs or T cells enriched from blood (not recorded which). The chain recombines TRBV30 with TRBJ2-7; 8 bases line up with TRBD1. The receptor was derived from a man aged 30 to 45 who had recovered from COVID-19. The CDR3, as DNA: TGTGCCTGGAGTGTACCGGACAGGGTGGTGGCGCAGTACTTC. As protein: CAWSVPDRVVAQYF.